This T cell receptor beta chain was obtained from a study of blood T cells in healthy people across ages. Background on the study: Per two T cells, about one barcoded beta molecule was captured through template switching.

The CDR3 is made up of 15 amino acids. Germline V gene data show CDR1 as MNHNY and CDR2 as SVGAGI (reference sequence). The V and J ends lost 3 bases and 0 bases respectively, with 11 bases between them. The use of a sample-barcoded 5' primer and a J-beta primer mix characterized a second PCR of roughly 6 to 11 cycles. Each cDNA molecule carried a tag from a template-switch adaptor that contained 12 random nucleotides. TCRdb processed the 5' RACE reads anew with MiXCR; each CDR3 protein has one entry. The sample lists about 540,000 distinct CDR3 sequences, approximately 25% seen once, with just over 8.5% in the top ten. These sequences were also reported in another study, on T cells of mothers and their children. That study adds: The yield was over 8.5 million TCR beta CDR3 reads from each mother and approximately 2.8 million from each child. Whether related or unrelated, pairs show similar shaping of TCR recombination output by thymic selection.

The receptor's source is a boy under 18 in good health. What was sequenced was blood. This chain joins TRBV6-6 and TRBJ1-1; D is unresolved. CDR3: CASSYYGGVNTEAFF. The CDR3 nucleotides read TGTGCCAGCAGTTATTATGGCGGAGTGAACACTGAAGCTTTCTTT.